Here is one TCR beta chain with its context. Its antigen is still unknown. Sorted-subset replicate PCR reactions contained approximately 190 ng DNA, corresponding to roughly 29,000 T cell genomes. TCRdb's copy holds only in-frame clones and misses some; the assay was immunoSEQ multiplex PCR. The table shows more than 2 million clones, with 85% to 95% occurring only once. The germline CDR1 and CDR2 sequences are SGHRS and YFSETQ. Trimming removed 0 bases from V and 6 bases from J; junction bases left unmatched: 9. The CDR3 spans 16 residues. Naive CD45RA+ and memory CD45RA-negative subsets were split from CD4+ cells. This sample stems from a study of shared clonotypes between healthy human individuals. Regarding the study as a whole: Clonotype sharing among donors was expected to depend on sequencing depth. Blood alone was sampled, and tissue repertoires likely differ.

J is TRBJ2-7 and V is TRBV5-1, with TRBD2 matching 10 bases. This receptor was obtained from a man aged 18 to 29 in good health. Sequencing input: naive CD4+ T cells sorted from blood. The subset is: CD45RA+ positively selected. The CDR3 protein is CASSLAPSGSPPEQYF. CDR3 bases: TGCGCCAGCAGCTTGGCCCCTAGCGGGAGTCCCCCCGAGCAGTACTTC. Looking up the rest from reference TRBV5-1 and TRBJ2-7 gives the full variable domain: KAGVTQTPRYLIKTRGQQVTLSCSPISGHRSVSWYQQTPGQGLQFLFEYFSETQRNKGNFPGRFSGRQFSNSRSEMNVSTLELGDSALYLCASSLAPSGSPPEQYFGPGTRLTVT.